These 30 T cell receptor beta chains came from one sample sequenced in a study of blood T cell repertoires in COVID-19. Profiled with immunoSEQ multiplex PCR; TCRdb holds only in-frame clones, not every one. This sample has 150,000 to 200,000 clones, with about 81% found just once. Sequences were obtained from peripheral blood. Receptors were obtained from a human donor in a cohort sampled during active COVID-19.

The table lists this clone with a count of one. This sequence joins TRBV4-3 and TRBJ2-7; maybe TRBD2 (7 bases). The CDR3 is made up of 14 amino acids. Germline CDR1 LGHNA, CDR2 YSLEER. V gave up 4 bases and J gave up 0 bases, with 10 bases separating them. DNA for the CDR3: TGCGCCAGCAGCCGAAGGGGGGGCTCCTACGAGCAGTACTTC. Its translation: CASSRRGGSYEQYF.

The V call is TRBV24-1, the J call TRBJ1-2; 7 bases line up with TRBD1. From germline, CDR1 is KGHDR and CDR2 SFDVKD. This CDR3 has 13 residues. The trim removed 5 bases at V and 6 bases at J, leaving 5 bases unmatched. CDR3 coding DNA: TGTGCCACCAGTGGGCGAGACAGGGATGGCTACACCTTC. Residues: CATSGRDRDGYTF.

The V and J genes are TRBV10-2 and TRBJ2-5; TRBD2 agrees at 11 bases. The CDR3 length is 18 residues. Looked up from germline, CDR1 is WSHSY and CDR2 is SAAADI. The junction had 15 bases not matched to a gene; V was cut back by 4 bases and J by 5 bases. CDR3 protein: CASSGWGLADAPRETQYF. DNA for the CDR3: TGCGCCAGCAGTGGTTGGGGACTAGCGGACGCCCCGAGGGAGACCCAGTACTTC.

The rearrangement uses TRBV10-3 and TRBJ1-4; the D is unclear. V lost 7 bases to trimming and J lost 4 bases, with 7 bases between them. CDR1 is ENHRY and CDR2 is SYGVKD in the germline V gene. The CDR3 has 12 residues. CDR3 sequence reads: CAINRGNEKLFF. The CDR3 nucleotides read TGTGCCATCAATCGGGGTAATGAAAAACTGTTTTTT.

This chain connects TRBV10-3 to TRBJ1-2; 11 bases line up with TRBD1. The CDR3 consists of 15 residues. The junction had 12 bases not matched to a gene; V was cut back by 11 bases and J by 4 bases. Germline V gives CDR1 ENHRY, CDR2 SYGVKD. The CDR3: CASRDRGNVGYGYTF. In DNA form, the CDR3 reads TGTGCCTCCCGGGACAGGGGGAACGTGGGCTATGGCTACACCTTC.

The chain employs TRBV7-6 and TRBJ2-7; 8 positions agree with TRBD1. The V gene's germline CDR1 is SGHVS and CDR2 FNYEAQ. The CDR3 runs 11 residues. Trimming at V came to 8 bases and at J to 11 bases, leaving 8 bases not matched to a gene. CDR3 nucleotides: TGTGCCAGCGGCCCCGACAGGGGCGAGTACTTC. This gives the protein CASGPDRGEYF.

V is TRBV5-6 and J is TRBJ1-6; D remains unclear. The CDR3 has 14 residues. Trimming cost V 4 bases and J 14 bases, with 19 bases left between them. CDR1 and CDR2 from the germline V gene are SGHDT and YYEEEE. CDR3 region: CASSHYRHGRALHF. The DNA for the CDR3 is TGTGCCAGCAGCCATTACCGACACGGTCGAGCCCTCCACTTT.

The V gene is TRBV7-2, the J gene TRBJ2-7; unclear D gene. CDR1 and CDR2 (germline): SGHTA, FQGNSA. The CDR3 has 15 amino acids. V was cut by 4 bases and J by 0 bases, with 13 bases left in between. CDR3 amino acids: CASSSTAGSSYEQYF. CDR3 DNA sequence: TGTGCCAGCAGCTCCACGGCCGGGTCCTCCTACGAGCAGTACTTC.

As DNA, the CDR3 is TGTGCCAGCAGTCAGCAGGGTGTCTCTTCTGGGGCCAACGTCCTGACTTTC. This encodes CASSQQGVSSGANVLTF. The V gene is TRBV2, the J gene TRBJ2-6; D is possibly TRBD1 (5 bases). The ends were cut back, 5 bases at V and 1 base at J, with 15 bases in the middle. The germline V gene encodes CDR1 SNHLY and CDR2 FYNNEI. The CDR3 is made up of 17 amino acids.

This clone was recorded only once. V is TRBV6-6 and J is TRBJ1-4; D ambiguous. CDR3 size: 14 residues. Trimming left V 4 bases short and J 5 bases short, with 11 bases between. CDR1 is MNHNY and CDR2 is SVGAGI in the germline V gene (reference sequence). In DNA, the CDR3 is TGTGCCAGCAGTTTTCCCGGGAAGAATGAAAAACTGTTTTTT. Protein: CASSFPGKNEKLFF.

The V gene is TRBV6-2 or TRBV6-3, the J gene TRBJ2-3; a possible D gene is TRBD2 (7 bases). The V gene lost 7 bases and the J gene lost 3 bases, with 20 bases spanning the gap. Germline V lookup: CDR1 MNHEY, CDR2 SVGEGT. The CDR3 runs 16 residues. In DNA, the CDR3 is TGTGCCAGCACCCCTTTCGTGGGGGGGCCGACAGATACGCAGTATTTT. It encodes CASTPFVGGPTDTQYF.

The rearrangement joins TRBV6-4 to TRBJ2-7; TRBD2 matches at 12 bases. This CDR3 has 19 residues. Germline CDR1 reads MRHNA; CDR2 reads SNTAGT. V lost 10 bases and J lost 2; bases outside the gene matches: 21. The CDR3 sequence is CATLLMPTSGSWMAYEQYF. In DNA form, the CDR3 reads TGTGCCACCCTCCTAATGCCGACTAGCGGGAGTTGGATGGCCTACGAGCAGTACTTC.

The chain is built from TRBV12-3 or TRBV12-4 and TRBJ2-3; 8 bases align to TRBD2. CDR3 length: 13 amino acids. J was trimmed by 1 base and V by 10 bases; bases with no gene match: 4. Written as DNA, the CDR3 is TGTGCCACCCGAGCGGGGGGCACAGATACGCAGTATTTT. The encoded protein is CATRAGGTDTQYF.

This clone turned up a few times. DNA for the CDR3: TGTGCCATCAGTGAGAGCGGCCCCGGGACTAGCGATGAGCAGTTCTTC. Amino acids: CAISESGPGTSDEQFF. The chain carries TRBV10-3 and TRBJ2-1, with TRBD2 identical over 10 bases. This CDR3 comprises 16 residues. Germline V CDR1 and CDR2: ENHRY, SYGVKD. With V trimmed by 2 bases and J by 8 bases, 9 bases remained unmatched.

The rearrangement joins TRBV3-1 (or the pseudogene TRBV3-2) to TRBJ2-1; D is possibly TRBD2 (7 bases). There are 16 residues in the CDR3. Looked up from germline, CDR1 is LGHDT and CDR2 is YNNKEL (reference sequence). V shed 2 bases and J shed 8 bases, with 19 bases lying between them. Here the CDR3 DNA reads TGTGCCAGCAGCCAAAAGCGGGGACACCCAAGTGATGAGCAGTTCTTC. Amino acid sequence: CASSQKRGHPSDEQFF.

This clone was recorded a few times. The rearrangement uses TRBV27 and TRBJ2-1, with a possible D match to TRBD2 (7 bases). The germline gives CDR1 MNHEY, CDR2 SMNVEV (reference sequence). This CDR3 is 14 amino acids long. Trimming removed 3 bases at V and 5 bases at J, with 11 bases between. DNA of the CDR3: TGTGCCAGCAGTTTTTGGGGGGGCGACAATGAGCAGTTCTTC. Its translation: CASSFWGGDNEQFF.

This clone was found many times. The gene calls are TRBV4-3 and TRBJ1-2; no definite D call. The V end was cut by 0 bases, the J end by 0 bases, with 14 bases between. The CDR3 spans 17 residues. Germline-derived CDR1 and CDR2 are LGHNA and YSLEER. The CDR3 region has the DNA TGCGCCAGCAGCCAAGATAATAAAGGCAGGACTAACTATGGCTACACCTTC. This codes for CASSQDNKGRTNYGYTF.

This clone was found many times. This chain uses TRBV5-6 with TRBJ1-2; D is unclear. This CDR3 region has 13 residues. Germline V gives CDR1 SGHDT, CDR2 YYEEEE. Between the trimmed V and J ends, which lost 0 bases and 6 bases, there was a span of 9 bases. CDR3 sequence reads: CASSLVGEDGYTF. The CDR3 bases are TGTGCCAGCAGCTTGGTTGGGGAGGATGGCTACACCTTC.

The genes are TRBV27 and TRBJ2-3, with 9 bases lining up with TRBD2. The germline V gene encodes CDR1 MNHEY and CDR2 SMNVEV (reference sequence). The CDR3 spans 19 residues. V was pared by 2 bases and J by 4 bases, with 16 bases of the junction left unmatched. The CDR3 sequence: CASSLEGYGGGAVPDTQYF. The CDR3 DNA reads TGTGCCAGCAGTTTAGAGGGCTATGGCGGGGGGGCCGTGCCAGATACGCAGTATTTT.

The CDR3 reads CASSPGSGSSYNEQFF. The CDR3 bases are TGCGCCAGCAGCCCCGGTAGCGGCAGCTCCTACAATGAGCAGTTCTTC. The rearrangement uses TRBV5-1 and TRBJ2-1, with D perhaps matching TRBD2 (6 bases). Trimming removed 4 bases from V and 0 bases from J, with 14 bases in between. The germline V gene has CDR1 SGHRS and CDR2 YFSETQ. The CDR3 covers 16 residues.

This chain connects TRBV2 to TRBJ2-7; possibly TRBD2 for D (7 bases). Deletions cut 3 bases from V and 2 bases from J, with 8 bases between. CDR3 size: 13 residues. CDR1 SNHLY and CDR2 FYNNEI come from the germline V gene. As DNA, the CDR3 is TGTGCCAGCAGTGAGGGGGGGCCCTACGAGCAGTACTTC. This gives the protein CASSEGGPYEQYF.

This chain joins TRBV30 and TRBJ1-4, with a weak D call TRBD1 (5 bases). CDR3 length: 13 amino acids. Trimming cost V 2 bases and J 6 bases, with 10 bases left between them. The germline V gene encodes CDR1 GTSNPN and CDR2 SVGIG (reference sequence). CDR3 nucleotides: TGTGCCTGGAGTAAGGGGTGGGATGAAAAACTGTTTTTT. It encodes CAWSKGWDEKLFF.

This clone was detected a few times. The rearrangement joins TRBV11-2 to TRBJ1-5, with 7 positions matching TRBD1. The V gene's germline CDR1 is SGHAT and CDR2 FQNNGV. After removal of 5 bases from V and 7 bases from J, the junction contained 5 bases not matched to a gene. The CDR3 loop spans 13 amino acids. Here the CDR3 DNA reads TGTGCCAGCAGCCGACAGGGTGGACAGCCCCAGCATTTT. It translates to CASSRQGGQPQHF.

The J gene is TRBJ2-2, the V gene TRBV4-3, with TRBD1 identical over 7 bases. Germline trimming cut 4 bases from V and 2 bases from J; bases unmatched to any gene: 4. The V gene's germline CDR1 is LGHNA and CDR2 YSLEER. The CDR3 has 15 residues. In DNA form, the CDR3 reads TGCGCCAGCAGCCCCGGGACAGTCAACACCGGGGAGCTGTTTTTT. Translating it yields CASSPGTVNTGELFF.

The V gene is TRBV19, the J gene TRBJ2-7, with a weak D call TRBD1 (6 bases). CDR1 and CDR2 from the germline V gene are LNHDA and SQIVND (reference sequence). The CDR3 is 13 residues long. V lost 4 bases, J lost 5 bases, and 12 bases lay in between. The CDR3 region is CASSKDRRNEQYF. CDR3 nucleotide sequence: TGTGCCAGTAGTAAGGACAGAAGAAACGAGCAGTACTTC.

V and J are TRBV19 and TRBJ1-2; 8 bases line up with TRBD1. The CDR3 is 13 amino acids. V lost 7 bases, J lost 3 bases, and 4 bases stayed unmatched. The germline V gene encodes CDR1 LNHDA and CDR2 SQIVND (reference sequence). The CDR3 DNA is TGTGCCAGTATCCAACAGGGGGACTATGGCTACACCTTC. The encoded protein is CASIQQGDYGYTF.

The chain recombines TRBV7-3 with TRBJ2-1; the match to TRBD2 covers 9 bases. Germline assignment: CDR1 SGHTA and CDR2 FQGTGA. The CDR3 spans 15 residues. V lost 5 bases, J lost 8 bases, and 10 bases stayed unmatched. The CDR3 reads CASSPPSSGTHEQFF. The CDR3, as DNA: TGTGCCAGCAGCCCACCCTCTAGCGGGACACATGAGCAGTTCTTC.

The chain combines TRBV27 with TRBJ2-7, with TRBD1 as a possible D gene (7 bases). Trimming stripped 3 bases from V and 3 bases from J, with 12 bases between. In germline, CDR1 is MNHEY, CDR2 SMNVEV (reference sequence). There are 14 residues in the CDR3. DNA for the CDR3: TGTGCCAGCAGTTTGGGCAGGGGGGTCTACGAGCAGTACTTC. Translating it yields CASSLGRGVYEQYF.

V is TRBV7-2 and J is TRBJ1-6; 7 nucleotides match TRBD1. The trim removed 0 bases at V and 12 bases at J, leaving 8 bases unmatched. The CDR3 consists of 15 residues. Germline CDR1 reads SGHTA; CDR2 reads FQGNSA. This chain's CDR3 is CASSLAGGPGGPLHF. The CDR3 DNA reads as TGTGCCAGCAGCTTAGCGGGGGGACCAGGGGGACCCCTCCACTTT.

This clone was seen at least ten times. The chain links TRBV19 to TRBJ2-2; 9 bases are shared with TRBD2. CDR3 length equals 15 residues. The V segment lost 7 bases and the J segment 5 bases; nucleotides outside the gene matches: 8. Germline V gene sequence: CDR1 LNHDA, CDR2 SQIVND (reference sequence). CDR3 DNA sequence: TGTGCCAGTACTAGCGGGACCCGGGGAACCGGGGAGCTGTTTTTT. Amino acid sequence: CASTSGTRGTGELFF.